One sample yielded the 22 T cell receptor beta chains listed below, sequenced in a study of blood T cell repertoires in COVID-19. Assay: immunoSEQ multiplex PCR; the TCRdb copy retains only in-frame clones and omits some. This sample has over 100,000 clones, with approximately 81% found just once. Sequenced sample: peripheral blood. These receptors came from a woman aged 55-75 years with active or convalescent COVID-19.

The chain links TRBV30 to TRBJ1-3; TRBD1 agrees at 8 bases. The CDR3 runs to 15 residues. V trimming: 3 bases; J trimming: 4 bases; junction bases outside the gene matches: 8. CDR1 and CDR2 (germline): GTSNPN, SVGIG (reference sequence). CDR3 DNA sequence: TGTGCCTGGAGGGAACCAGGGGGCCGAGGAAACACCATATATTTT. It codes for CAWREPGGRGNTIYF.

In regard to this clone: This clone may be a read error of a much larger clone one base away. This sample also contains other DNA sequences that code for the same CDR3. V gene TRBV5-1 combines with J gene TRBJ1-4; perhaps TRBD1 as D (5 bases). Germline V gene sequence: CDR1 SGHRS, CDR2 YFSETQ. The CDR3 extends over 15 amino acids. Trimming pared 0 bases from V and 2 bases from J, leaving 8 bases between. The chain's CDR3 is CASSLAGGTNEKLFF. DNA of the CDR3: TGCGCCAGCAGCTTGGCCGGGGGGACTAATGAAAAACTGTTTTTT.

The chain carries TRBV18 and TRBJ1-6, with 10 bases lining up with TRBD1. Germline V CDR1 and CDR2: KGHSH, LQKENI. Trimming took 3 bases from V and 8 from J; bases not matched to a gene: 7. This CDR3 is built from 16 residues. The CDR3: CASSPETGGLDSPLHF. The CDR3 DNA follows: TGTGCCAGCTCACCCGAGACAGGGGGCCTAGATTCACCCCTCCACTTT.

This clone was counted between two and nine times. The chain carries TRBV29-1 and TRBJ1-1; 7 bases match TRBD1. The CDR3 totals 13 residues. Germline CDR1 and CDR2: SQVTM and ANQGSEA. V gave up 6 bases and J gave up 4 bases; unmatched junction bases: 8. The CDR3 loop reads CSVTTQGLTEAFF. The CDR3 DNA sequence: TGCAGCGTGACCACACAGGGGCTCACTGAAGCTTTCTTT. Filled out from reference TRBV29-1 and TRBJ1-1, the complete variable domain reads SAVISQKPSRDICQRGTSLTIQCQVDSQVTMMFWYRQQPGQSLTLIATANQGSEATYESGFVIDKFPISRPNLTFSTLTVSNMSPEDSSIYLCSVTTQGLTEAFFGQGTRLTVV.

This sequence joins TRBV7-9 and TRBJ2-7, with D perhaps TRBD1 (5 bases). This CDR3 has 14 amino acids. The germline CDR1 and CDR2 sequences are SEHNR and FQNEAQ (reference sequence). With 0 bases removed from V and 3 bases from J, the gap between germline ends came to 9 bases. The CDR3 DNA reads as TGTGCCAGCAGCTTAGCTCACAGGTACTACGAGCAGTACTTC. Encoded protein: CASSLAHRYYEQYF.

The gene calls are TRBV30 and TRBJ2-7; 11 bases agree with TRBD2. The CDR3 is 15 amino acids. Germline trimming cut 4 bases from V and 0 bases from J; bases unmatched to any gene: 5. Germline values: CDR1 GTSNPN, CDR2 SVGIG (reference sequence). The CDR3 loop reads CAWTGLAGSSYEQYF. Here the CDR3 DNA reads TGTGCCTGGACCGGACTAGCGGGTAGCTCCTACGAGCAGTACTTC.

V and J are TRBV6-2 or TRBV6-3 and TRBJ2-1; maybe TRBD2 (6 bases). The CDR3 spans 16 residues. Trimming pared 3 bases from V and 4 bases from J, leaving 16 bases between. Germline loops: CDR1 MNHEY, CDR2 SVGEGT. The CDR3 DNA reads TGTGCCAGCAGTTATTGGGGAGCGGGCAAATACAATGAGCAGTTCTTC. Protein product: CASSYWGAGKYNEQFF.

The chain is built from TRBV7-2 and TRBJ2-7, with D possibly matching TRBD1 (6 bases). The ends were cut back, 1 base at V and 6 bases at J, with 16 bases in the middle. Per germline, CDR1 SGHTA and CDR2 FQGNSA. The CDR3 length is 15 residues. CDR3 amino acids: CASSLVTGPGLEQYF. CDR3 nucleotides: TGTGCCAGCAGCTTAGTGACAGGTCCCGGCCTCGAGCAGTACTTC.

CDR3 sequence reads: CASSPGQGLYEQYV. CDR3 sequence (DNA): TGTGCCAGCAGCCCCGGACAGGGATTATACGAGCAGTACGTC. The chain links TRBV6-2 or TRBV6-3 to TRBJ2-7, with TRBD1 matching over 8 bases. V shed 6 bases and J 4 bases; nucleotides not matched to a gene: 8. Germline V lookup: CDR1 MNHEY, CDR2 SVGEGT. The CDR3 runs 14 residues.

The J gene is TRBJ2-2, the V gene TRBV10-2; TRBD1 matches at 9 bases. In germline, CDR1 is WSHSY, CDR2 SAAADI. There are 15 residues in the CDR3. V trimming: 2 bases; J trimming: 6 bases; junction bases outside the gene matches: 4. The CDR3 DNA sequence: TGCGCCAGCAGTGAGGGGACAGGGTTGGCCGGGGAGCTGTTTTTT. It yields the protein CASSEGTGLAGELFF.

In its sample, this clone was seen once. The rearrangement uses TRBV7-2 and TRBJ2-5, with D hard to call. The CDR3 length is 15 residues. The ends were cut back, 0 bases at V and 5 bases at J, with 13 bases in the middle. Germline CDR1 reads SGHTA; CDR2 reads FQGNSA. CDR3 sequence (DNA): TGTGCCAGCAGCTTAGCAGGATACGCAGGCGAGACCCAGTACTTC. This gives the protein CASSLAGYAGETQYF.

The DNA of the CDR3 is TGCGCCAGCAGCCAAGAGATCACCCGGGTCCGCTACACCTTC. As protein: CASSQEITRVRYTF. The V gene is TRBV4-1, the J gene TRBJ1-2; no clear D. Trimming cost V 0 bases and J 9 bases, with 14 bases left between them. Germline V lookup: CDR1 MGHRA, CDR2 YSYEKL. The CDR3 is 14 residues long.

V and J are TRBV7-9 and TRBJ1-1; TRBD1 agrees at 10 bases. The CDR3 is 14 residues long. V dropped 5 bases and J dropped 3; count of bases not matched to a gene: 3. Germline lookup yields CDR1 SEHNR and CDR2 FQNEAQ (reference sequence). CDR3 residues: CASSQGQGYTEAFF. For the CDR3, the DNA is TGTGCCAGCAGCCAGGGACAGGGGTACACTGAAGCTTTCTTT.

This clone appeared once. The chain uses TRBV7-3 and TRBJ2-3, with TRBD2 as a possible D gene (6 bases). This CDR3 comprises 16 residues. CDR1 SGHTA and CDR2 FQGTGA come from the germline V gene. Trimming removed 1 base at V and 2 bases at J, with 13 bases between. The CDR3 DNA reads as TGTGCCAGCAGCTTAAATTTCGGGAGAAACACAGATACGCAGTATTTT. Translation gives CASSLNFGRNTDTQYF.

The chain uses TRBV27 and TRBJ1-6; TRBD1 matches 11 bases. V was pared by 5 bases and J by 8 bases, with 8 bases of the junction left unmatched. The germline V gene encodes CDR1 MNHEY and CDR2 SMNVEV (reference sequence). The CDR3 sequence is 16 residues long. The CDR3 region is CASSQDRGRKDSPLHF. As DNA, the CDR3 is TGTGCCAGCAGTCAGGACAGGGGGCGAAAGGATTCACCCCTCCACTTT.

The chain couples TRBV11-1 to TRBJ1-6; D is uncertain. The CDR3 length is 16 residues. Germline CDR1 reads SGHAT; CDR2 reads FQDESV (reference sequence). Trimming shortened V by 1 base and J by 6 bases, and 13 bases separated the two germline ends. The CDR3 bases are TGTGCCAGCAGCTTAGTCATCAACGCGGGTAATTCACCCCTCCACTTT. It codes for CASSLVINAGNSPLHF.

This chain uses TRBV5-3 with TRBJ2-1, with 8 bases fitting TRBD2. TRBV5-3 has ORF status, its function being uncertain. The CDR3 contains 14 residues. V trimming: 9 bases; J trimming: 6 bases; junction bases outside the gene matches: 11. CDR3 sequence: CATWCGRYGNEQFF. For the CDR3, the DNA is TGTGCCACCTGGTGCGGGAGGTACGGCAATGAGCAGTTCTTC.

The chain links TRBV19 to TRBJ2-3; tentative D call: TRBD1 (7 bases). The CDR3 is made up of 15 amino acids. The germline V gene has CDR1 LNHDA and CDR2 SQIVND (reference sequence). Between the trimmed V and J ends, which lost 7 bases and 1 base, there was a span of 15 bases. The CDR3 sequence is CASISGRGGTDTQYF. The CDR3 DNA follows: TGTGCCAGTATATCGGGCAGGGGGGGCACAGATACGCAGTATTTT.

The chain joins TRBV29-1 to TRBJ2-2, with 9 bases identical to TRBD1. This CDR3 has 17 amino acids. Germline trimming cut 1 base from V and 4 bases from J; bases unmatched to any gene: 10. Germline lookup yields CDR1 SQVTM and CDR2 ANQGSEA. Here the CDR3 DNA reads TGCAGCGTTGAAGGGGTCACAGGGGGCTTCGGCACCGGGGAGCTGTTTTTT. Protein: CSVEGVTGGFGTGELFF.

The chain employs TRBV28 and TRBJ2-2, with 7 bases fitting TRBD1. The CDR3 spans 15 residues. The germline CDR1 and CDR2 sequences are MDHEN and SYDVKM. Germline trimming cut 3 bases from V and 0 bases from J; bases unmatched to any gene: 1. As DNA, the CDR3 is TGTGCCAGCAGTTTTGGGACAGCGAACACCGGGGAGCTGTTTTTT. This translates into CASSFGTANTGELFF. The full variable domain, in which reference TRBV28 and TRBJ2-2 provide the parts outside the CDR3, is DVKVTQSSRYLVKRTGEKVFLECVQDMDHENMFWYRQDPGLGLRLIYFSYDVKMKEKGDIPEGYSVSREKKERFSLILESASTNQTSMYLCASSFGTANTGELFFGEGSRLTVL.

The chain combines TRBV18 with TRBJ2-1; D call uncertain. This CDR3 has 13 residues. V was shortened by 3 bases and J by 3 bases, with 6 bases between the two germline ends. Germline V gene sequence: CDR1 KGHSH, CDR2 LQKENI. CDR3 protein: CASSPVGYNEQFF. DNA of the CDR3: TGTGCCAGCTCACCGGTCGGCTACAATGAGCAGTTCTTC.

The gene calls are TRBV19 and TRBJ1-6; 12 nucleotides align to TRBD1. With V trimmed by 8 bases and J by 8 bases, 7 bases remained unmatched. Germline-derived CDR1 and CDR2 are LNHDA and SQIVND (reference sequence). This CDR3 has 15 amino acids. The CDR3 spells CASWDRGLYDSPLHF. The CDR3, as DNA: TGTGCCAGTTGGGACAGGGGGCTGTATGATTCACCCCTCCACTTT. Full variable domain (outside the CDR3, taken from reference TRBV19 and TRBJ1-6): DGGITQSPKYLFRKEGQNVTLSCEQNLNHDAMYWYRQDPGQGLRLIYYSQIVNDFQKGDIAEGYSVSREKKESFPLTVTSAQKNPTAFYLCASWDRGLYDSPLHFGNGTRLTVT.